This is a list of T cell receptor beta chains from one sample in a study of blood T cell repertoires in COVID-19. Method: immunoSEQ multiplex PCR; TCRdb's copy keeps in-frame clones and lacks some. The table has 150,000 to 200,000 clones, approximately 86% seen once. Material for sequencing was PBMCs or T cells enriched from blood (not recorded which). These receptors were taken from a woman aged 60-70 years with acute COVID-19. Both conserved end residues are part of each CDR3. Each record gives: J gene, D gene, V gene, CDR3 protein. D genes are given only for firm matches.

j_call: TRBJ2-1; d_call: TRBD1; v_call: TRBV7-6; cdr3_aa: CASSLGTGTGAFNEQFF
j_call: TRBJ2-3; d_call: TRBD2; v_call: TRBV9; cdr3_aa: CASSGKAGGHADTQYF
j_call: TRBJ1-1; d_call: NA; v_call: TRBV18; cdr3_aa: CASTSGMNTEAFF
j_call: TRBJ2-1; d_call: NA; v_call: TRBV6-2/TRBV6-3; cdr3_aa: CASSYQGQFF
j_call: TRBJ2-7; d_call: TRBD1; v_call: TRBV7-2; cdr3_aa: CASSYSGTDSYEQYF
j_call: TRBJ2-3; d_call: NA; v_call: TRBV12-3/TRBV12-4; cdr3_aa: CASSRVDTQYF
j_call: TRBJ1-6; d_call: NA; v_call: TRBV19; cdr3_aa: CASSLIQGLLNSPLHF
j_call: TRBJ2-7; d_call: TRBD2; v_call: TRBV16; cdr3_aa: CASSQSFLAGEGWDEQYF
j_call: TRBJ1-6; d_call: NA; v_call: TRBV5-8; cdr3_aa: CASSHGRGRDSPLHF
j_call: TRBJ1-1; d_call: NA; v_call: TRBV7-2; cdr3_aa: CASSYSWNTEAFF
j_call: TRBJ2-7; d_call: NA; v_call: TRBV18; cdr3_aa: CASSPPRTTSYEQYF
j_call: TRBJ2-1; d_call: NA; v_call: TRBV24-1; cdr3_aa: CATDSAIYNEQFF
j_call: TRBJ2-2; d_call: NA; v_call: TRBV4-2; cdr3_aa: CASSQVFSGDLNTGELFF
j_call: TRBJ2-6; d_call: NA; v_call: TRBV4-1; cdr3_aa: CASSDVGAGANVLTF
j_call: TRBJ1-5; d_call: TRBD1; v_call: TRBV14; cdr3_aa: CASSLTGGNQPQHF
j_call: TRBJ2-5; d_call: NA; v_call: TRBV10-1; cdr3_aa: CASSESAGETQYF
j_call: TRBJ2-7; d_call: NA; v_call: TRBV7-2; cdr3_aa: CASSFSSYEQYF
j_call: TRBJ2-2; d_call: NA; v_call: TRBV7-2; cdr3_aa: CASSSYSTGELFF
j_call: TRBJ2-7; d_call: NA; v_call: TRBV6-6; cdr3_aa: CASSYGATTTYEQYF
j_call: TRBJ1-4; d_call: NA; v_call: TRBV21-1; cdr3_aa: CASSTIDRTTNEKLFF
j_call: TRBJ1-2; d_call: NA; v_call: TRBV6-5; cdr3_aa: CASSYVSTGEVNGYTF
j_call: TRBJ2-7; d_call: TRBD2; v_call: TRBV5-4; cdr3_aa: CASSPPLLAGVGEQYF
j_call: TRBJ2-7; d_call: TRBD1; v_call: TRBV27; cdr3_aa: CASSFSDRDGEQYF
j_call: TRBJ2-2; d_call: NA; v_call: TRBV7-7; cdr3_aa: CASSPTTANTGELFF
j_call: TRBJ1-4; d_call: NA; v_call: TRBV19; cdr3_aa: CASSRSAALEKLFF
j_call: TRBJ1-2; d_call: NA; v_call: TRBV3-1/TRBV3-2; cdr3_aa: CASSQGAQGGYTF
j_call: TRBJ2-2; d_call: TRBD1; v_call: TRBV4-3; cdr3_aa: CASSPWDRESGELFF
j_call: TRBJ2-2; d_call: TRBD1; v_call: TRBV24-1; cdr3_aa: CATSDPGTGNTGELFF
j_call: TRBJ2-7; d_call: TRBD2; v_call: TRBV7-6; cdr3_aa: CASSLEAGGYEQYF
j_call: TRBJ1-2; d_call: TRBD1; v_call: TRBV7-6; cdr3_aa: CASSSYSGTGKGYGYTF
j_call: TRBJ1-5; d_call: NA; v_call: TRBV6-1; cdr3_aa: CASSEWQGSNQPQHF
j_call: TRBJ1-6; d_call: NA; v_call: TRBV7-9; cdr3_aa: CASSTQARNSPLHF
j_call: TRBJ2-5; d_call: TRBD2; v_call: TRBV5-1; cdr3_aa: CASSLGSLAGYQETQYF